This T cell receptor (beta chain) was sequenced during a study of blood T cell repertoires in COVID-19. Some clones are missing from TCRdb's copy, which holds only in-frame ones; the method was immunoSEQ multiplex PCR. In the table there are some 200,000 clones, 82% of which are singletons. Sequencing was carried out using PBMCs or T cells enriched from blood (not recorded which). This clonotype originated in a middle-aged man who had recovered from COVID-19.

The CDR3 region is CASSVESGRANEQFF. The CDR3 DNA follows: TGTGCCAGCAGCGTAGAAAGCGGGAGGGCTAATGAGCAGTTCTTC. The chain combines TRBV9 with TRBJ2-1; 10 bases align to TRBD2. The germline V gene has CDR1 SGDLS and CDR2 YYNGEE. V lost 0 bases to trimming and J lost 7 bases; unmatched junction nucleotides: 4. This CDR3 is built from 15 residues.